Listed below are T cell receptor beta chains from one sample, sequenced in a study of response to subunit inactivated influenza vaccine. TCRdb re-derived calls from the RT-PCR reads in MiXCR, one entry per CDR3 protein. The sample contains some 300,000 distinct CDR3 sequences, 22% of which appear only once. This specimen was PBMCs from blood, taken less than 22 months after vaccination. All receptors derive from a man between 50 and 70 years old who received an inactivated influenza vaccine. Each CDR3 is given with its conserved first and last residue. Each record gives: J gene, D gene, clone size, V gene, CDR3 DNA, CDR3 protein. The D gene is left open where the match is weak. Clone size appears in some rows only: once, few, many, or a class for an expanded clone.

J: TRBJ1-5; D: .; size: .; V: TRBV2; DNA: TGTGCCAGCAAGACGGCTTATAGCAATCAGCCCCAGCATTTT; CDR3: CASKTAYSNQPQHF
J: TRBJ2-1; D: TRBD2; size: .; V: TRBV28; DNA: TGTGCCAGCAGTGCCAGCGGGACTAGCGGGAGTCAGCGGTTCTTC; CDR3: CASSASGTSGSQRFF
J: TRBJ1-1; D: .; size: few; V: TRBV7-6; DNA: TGTGCCAGCAGCTCGCCCGGGCACACCCTCCTCAAGGGAGCTTTCTTT; CDR3: CASSSPGHTLLKGAFF
J: TRBJ2-7; D: .; size: .; V: TRBV27; DNA: TGTGCCAGCGGCCTAGATTGGGGGGAAAAGTACTTC; CDR3: CASGLDWGEKYF
J: TRBJ1-2; D: TRBD1; size: few; V: TRBV3-1; DNA: TGTGCCAGCAGCCAAGCCTCCCGGGACAGGATAATCACCGGCTACACCTTC; CDR3: CASSQASRDRIITGYTF
J: TRBJ1-4; D: TRBD1; size: .; V: TRBV5-1; DNA: TGCGCCAGCAGCTTGCTCGGGACAGGGGGCTGGCCAACTAATGAAAAACTGTTTTTT; CDR3: CASSLLGTGGWPTNEKLFF
J: TRBJ1-5; D: .; size: many; V: TRBV12-3/TRBV12-4; DNA: TGTGCCAGCAGTTTACTCGGGGCGCAGAGCAATCAGCCCCAGCATTTT; CDR3: CASSLLGAQSNQPQHF
J: TRBJ1-1; D: .; size: .; V: TRBV6-2/TRBV6-3; DNA: TGTGCCAGCACCCAGAGTCCTTCCACTGAAGCTTTCTTT; CDR3: CASTQSPSTEAFF
J: TRBJ1-1; D: TRBD1; size: .; V: TRBV13; DNA: TGTGCCAGCAGCTTGCGACAGGGGTCCTCGAACACTGAAGCTTTCTTT; CDR3: CASSLRQGSSNTEAFF
J: TRBJ1-4; D: .; size: .; V: TRBV12-3/TRBV12-4; DNA: TGTGCCAGCAGTCAACAGGTGTCTCGTGAAAAACTGTTTTTT; CDR3: CASSQQVSREKLFF
J: TRBJ1-1; D: .; size: few; V: TRBV29-1; DNA: TGCAGCGTTGAAGTCGGGGGTATGAACACTGAAGCTTTCTTT; CDR3: CSVEVGGMNTEAFF
J: TRBJ1-2; D: TRBD1; size: .; V: TRBV6-5; DNA: TGTGCCAGCAGTACCCGACAGGGACCGGGAGGCTACACCTTC; CDR3: CASSTRQGPGGYTF
J: TRBJ1-2; D: TRBD1; size: .; V: TRBV5-1; DNA: TGCGCCAGCAGCACCGGGGACAGAGATTCTTACTATGGCTACACCTTC; CDR3: CASSTGDRDSYYGYTF
J: TRBJ2-6; D: .; size: .; V: TRBV29-1; DNA: TGCAGCGTTCAGAGCTCTGGGGCCAACGTCCTGACTTTC; CDR3: CSVQSSGANVLTF
J: TRBJ1-2; D: .; size: few; V: TRBV6-5; DNA: TGTGCCAGCAGTTACTCGACAGGAGGTGGCTACACCTTC; CDR3: CASSYSTGGGYTF
J: TRBJ1-1; D: TRBD1; size: few; V: TRBV20-1; DNA: TGCAGTGCTAGAGATTTGGGAGGGGGCCGGGACACTGAAGCTTTCTTT; CDR3: CSARDLGGGRDTEAFF
J: TRBJ2-2; D: .; size: .; V: TRBV4-2; DNA: TGTGCCAGCAGCCAAGATTTGCAGGGAACCGGGGAGCTGTTTTTT; CDR3: CASSQDLQGTGELFF
J: TRBJ1-4; D: TRBD1; size: .; V: TRBV7-2; DNA: TGTGCCAGCAGCTTAAGGGGGCTTGAAAAACTGTTTTTT; CDR3: CASSLRGLEKLFF
J: TRBJ1-2; D: .; size: few; V: TRBV7-2; DNA: TGTGCCAGCAGCTTAGCGCATGGGGACTATGGCTACACCTTC; CDR3: CASSLAHGDYGYTF
J: TRBJ2-7; D: TRBD1; size: .; V: TRBV20-1; DNA: TGCAGTGCTAGAGTGACAGGGAATCCATACGAGCAGTACTTC; CDR3: CSARVTGNPYEQYF
J: TRBJ1-5; D: TRBD1; size: few; V: TRBV11-2; DNA: TGTGCCAGCAGCCTTGGGACAGCGAACAATCAGCCCCAGCATTTT; CDR3: CASSLGTANNQPQHF
J: TRBJ2-1; D: TRBD2; size: .; V: TRBV20-1; DNA: TGCAGTGCTATTACCGGGACTAGCCGTTACAATGAGCAGTTCTTC; CDR3: CSAITGTSRYNEQFF
J: TRBJ1-1; D: TRBD1; size: many; V: TRBV12-3/TRBV12-4; DNA: TGTGCCAGCAGTTTGGGACAGGGGTGGGGGACTGAAGCTTTCTTT; CDR3: CASSLGQGWGTEAFF
J: TRBJ2-1; D: TRBD2; size: few; V: TRBV6-4; DNA: TGTGCCAGCTCACGGACTAGCGGGGGAAATGAGCAGTTCTTC; CDR3: CASSRTSGGNEQFF
J: TRBJ2-7; D: .; size: few; V: TRBV10-3; DNA: TGTGCCATCAGTGAGGACAGGTCCTACGAGCAGTACTTC; CDR3: CAISEDRSYEQYF
J: TRBJ1-3; D: TRBD1; size: .; V: TRBV7-8; DNA: TGTGCCAGCACCCCTAGGGGACAGGGAGGGATACTCTCTGGAAACACCATATATTTT; CDR3: CASTPRGQGGILSGNTIYF
J: TRBJ2-5; D: .; size: .; V: TRBV12-3/TRBV12-4; DNA: TGTGCCAGCAGTACTCCGGGACCGCCCTCTCTAGAGACCCAGTACTTC; CDR3: CASSTPGPPSLETQYF
J: TRBJ2-1; D: TRBD2; size: few; V: TRBV12-3/TRBV12-4; DNA: TGTGCCAGCAGTTTACGGACTAGCGGGTCCCATGAGCAGTTCTTC; CDR3: CASSLRTSGSHEQFF
J: TRBJ1-2; D: TRBD1; size: .; V: TRBV29-1; DNA: TGCAGCGTTGATCCAACAGGGGATCGGAGAAACTATGGCTACACCTTC; CDR3: CSVDPTGDRRNYGYTF
J: TRBJ1-2; D: .; size: .; V: TRBV5-1; DNA: TGCGCCAGCAGCCTGCCGGGACGGGGAGGCGGCTACACCTTC; CDR3: CASSLPGRGGGYTF
J: TRBJ2-3; D: TRBD2; size: few; V: TRBV28; DNA: TGTGCCAGCAGTTTATCGTCTTATCTGCGGCGGGAGGGCCAAGATACGCAGTATTTT; CDR3: CASSLSSYLRREGQDTQYF
J: TRBJ1-1; D: .; size: .; V: TRBV4-3; DNA: TGCGCCAGCAGCCAAGATGTATACGGAAGGGACACTGAAGCTTTCTTT; CDR3: CASSQDVYGRDTEAFF
J: TRBJ2-3; D: .; size: few; V: TRBV5-1; DNA: TGCGCCAGCAGCCCTGGAGGGACCACAGATACGCAGTATTTT; CDR3: CASSPGGTTDTQYF
J: TRBJ2-5; D: .; size: few; V: TRBV12-3/TRBV12-4; DNA: TGTGCCAGCAGTTTATTGATAAGGTTCTCTCCGGGACCCCTCCAAGAGACCCAGTACTTC; CDR3: CASSLLIRFSPGPLQETQYF
J: TRBJ1-4; D: .; size: few; V: TRBV6-1; DNA: TGTGCCAGCAGTGAAGGGGGGGCCCGCCAAAGGAAACTGTTTTTT; CDR3: CASSEGGARQRKLFF
J: TRBJ1-1; D: .; size: many; V: TRBV4-1; DNA: TGTGCCAGCAGCCAAGTCCGAGGCACTGAAGCTTTCTTT; CDR3: CASSQVRGTEAFF